The entry below gives a single T cell receptor beta chain sequence along with its context. What it recognizes is unknown. The method was immunoSEQ multiplex PCR; TCRdb's version includes in-frame clones alone and lacks a portion of them. The repertoire holds more than 300,000 clones, with roughly 89% as singletons. The record originates from a study of cytomegalovirus exposure and HLA in healthy donors. Findings and limits, study-wide: According to a subsequent analysis, TCR clusters from the first cohort were inclined to appear together in the 110 or so validation repertoires.

V was shortened by 1 base and J by 9 bases, with 19 bases between the two germline ends. The CDR3 consists of 15 residues. Germline V gives CDR1 SEHNR, CDR2 FQNEAQ (reference sequence). This chain uses TRBV7-9 with TRBJ2-7; tentative D call: TRBD2 (5 bases). The sequence came from a young woman in good health and CMV-seronegative. Sequencing was done on a sample of PBMCs. As DNA, the CDR3 is TGTGCCAGCAGCTTAGGGGCGGGTCTCCTTATAACGCAGTACTTC. Its translation is CASSLGAGLLITQYF.